This T cell receptor beta chain was observed in a study of siplizumab effects on memory and regulatory T cells. Study-wide findings and caveats: Only a minor fraction of alloreactive clones mapped to unstimulated subsets. In unstimulated cells, naive T cells appeared more diverse than memory T cells and seemed major alloresponse contributors. Alloreactive sequences from unstimulated CD4+ memory cells fell significantly with siplizumab.

Per sample, some 100,000 TCR templates were assayed. Data came from immunoSEQ multiplex PCR; TCRdb stores just in-frame clones and leaves some out. Found here are over 95,000 clones, about 93% of them singletons; the top ten hold roughly 0.16%. A note on this clone: Its antigen is not known.

The germline CDR1 and CDR2 sequences are SGHTA and FQGTGA. The CDR3 has 14 amino acids. V lost 2 bases, J lost 4 bases, and 9 bases lay in between. This chain joins TRBV7-3 and TRBJ1-3; D perhaps matches TRBD1 (5 bases). Sequenced material: non-Treg CD4+ T cells sorted from blood. This sequence originates from a human donor in good health. This chain's CDR3 is CASSLAGRGNTIYF. The DNA of the CDR3 is TGTGCCAGCAGCTTAGCGGGGCGGGGAAACACCATATATTTT.